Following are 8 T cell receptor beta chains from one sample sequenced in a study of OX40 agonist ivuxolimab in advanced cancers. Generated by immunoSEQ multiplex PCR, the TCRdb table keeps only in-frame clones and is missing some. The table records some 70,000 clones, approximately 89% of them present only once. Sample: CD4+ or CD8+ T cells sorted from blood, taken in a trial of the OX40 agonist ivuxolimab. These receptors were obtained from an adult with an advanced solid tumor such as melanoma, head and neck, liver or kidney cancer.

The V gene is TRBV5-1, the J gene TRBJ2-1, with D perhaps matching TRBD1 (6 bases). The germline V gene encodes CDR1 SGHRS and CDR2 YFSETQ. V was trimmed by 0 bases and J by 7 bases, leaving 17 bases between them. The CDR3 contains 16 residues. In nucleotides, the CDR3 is TGCGCCAGCAGCTTGGGTTTGCTGGGGGCAGGGAATGAGCAGTTCTTC. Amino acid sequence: CASSLGLLGAGNEQFF.

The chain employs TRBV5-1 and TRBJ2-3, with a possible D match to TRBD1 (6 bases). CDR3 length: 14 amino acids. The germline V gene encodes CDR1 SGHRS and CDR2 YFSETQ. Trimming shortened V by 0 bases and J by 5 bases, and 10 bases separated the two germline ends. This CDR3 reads CASSLDRVVDTQYF. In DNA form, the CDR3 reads TGCGCCAGCAGCTTGGACAGGGTTGTAGATACGCAGTATTTT.

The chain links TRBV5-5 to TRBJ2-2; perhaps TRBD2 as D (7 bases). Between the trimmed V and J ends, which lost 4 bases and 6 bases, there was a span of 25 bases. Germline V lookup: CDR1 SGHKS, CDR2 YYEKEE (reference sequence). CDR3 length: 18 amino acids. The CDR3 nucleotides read TGTGCCAGCAGCATATCAGCTCCGGGGGGCGCAGGTCCCGGGGAGCTGTTTTTT. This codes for CASSISAPGGAGPGELFF. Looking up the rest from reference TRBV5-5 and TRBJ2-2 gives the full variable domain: DAGVTQSPTHLIKTRGQQVTLRCSPISGHKSVSWYQQVLGQGPQFIFQYYEKEERGRGNFPDRFSARQFPNYSSELNVNALLLGDSALYLCASSISAPGGAGPGELFFGEGSRLTVL.

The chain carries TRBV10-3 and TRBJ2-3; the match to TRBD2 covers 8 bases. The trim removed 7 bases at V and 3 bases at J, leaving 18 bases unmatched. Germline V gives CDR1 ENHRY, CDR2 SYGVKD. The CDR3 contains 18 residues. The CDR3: CAITLLPDSGKGTDTQYF. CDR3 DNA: TGTGCCATCACCCTACTGCCCGATAGCGGGAAGGGTACAGATACGCAGTATTTT.

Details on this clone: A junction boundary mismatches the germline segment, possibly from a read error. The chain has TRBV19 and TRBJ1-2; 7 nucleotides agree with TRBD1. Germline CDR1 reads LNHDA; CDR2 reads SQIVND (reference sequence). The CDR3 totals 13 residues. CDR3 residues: CASSNGRGYGYTF. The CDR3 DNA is TGTGCCAGCAGTAACGGCAGGGGGTATGGCTACACCTTC.

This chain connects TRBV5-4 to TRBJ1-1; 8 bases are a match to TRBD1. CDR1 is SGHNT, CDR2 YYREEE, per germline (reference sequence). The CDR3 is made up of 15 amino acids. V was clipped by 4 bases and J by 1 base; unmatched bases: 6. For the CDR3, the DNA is TGTGCCAGCAGCCTACCCGGGACAGGGAACACTGAAGCTTTCTTT. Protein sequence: CASSLPGTGNTEAFF.

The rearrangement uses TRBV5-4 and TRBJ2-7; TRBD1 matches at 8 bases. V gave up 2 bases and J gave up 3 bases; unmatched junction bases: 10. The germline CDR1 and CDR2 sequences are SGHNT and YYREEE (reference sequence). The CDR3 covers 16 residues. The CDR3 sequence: CASSLGGQGGRYEQYF. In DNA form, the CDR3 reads TGTGCCAGCAGCTTAGGTGGACAGGGAGGTCGCTACGAGCAGTACTTC.

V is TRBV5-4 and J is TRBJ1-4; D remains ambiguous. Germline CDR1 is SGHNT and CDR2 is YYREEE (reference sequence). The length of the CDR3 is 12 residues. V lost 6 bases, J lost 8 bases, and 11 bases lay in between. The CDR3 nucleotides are TGTGCCAGCAACCGGATGGGGGAAAAACTGTTTTTT. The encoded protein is CASNRMGEKLFF.